Below are 27 T cell receptor beta chains sequenced from a single sample in a study of blood T cell repertoires in COVID-19. Sequenced by immunoSEQ multiplex PCR; TCRdb stores in-frame clones only, minus some. The sample consists of about 220,000 clones, approximately 90% of them appearing once. The specimen was peripheral blood. All receptors come from a man in his forties or fifties with acute or convalescent COVID-19.

This clone has more than one count but fewer than ten. The gene calls are TRBV7-9 and TRBJ2-7; possibly TRBD1 for D (5 bases). This CDR3 has 14 amino acids. The V end lost 4 bases, the J end lost 2 bases, and 12 bases lay between the germline ends. Germline V gene lookup returns CDR1 SEHNR and CDR2 FQNEAQ (reference sequence). DNA of the CDR3: TGTGCCAGCAGCTCCCCCAGGGATACCTACGAGCAGTACTTC. Translating gives CASSSPRDTYEQYF.

The chain links TRBV6-5 to TRBJ2-2, with TRBD2 as a possible D gene (5 bases). CDR1 and CDR2 from the germline V gene are MNHEY and SVGAGI. The V end lost 4 bases, the J end lost 3 bases, and 15 bases lay between the germline ends. CDR3 length: 16 amino acids. The CDR3 sequence: CASSSDWRRDTGELFF. CDR3 DNA: TGTGCCAGCAGTTCGGACTGGCGACGGGACACCGGGGAGCTGTTTTTT.

This clone appeared a single time. The rearrangement joins TRBV6-2 or TRBV6-3 to TRBJ2-7, with 10 positions matching TRBD2. The CDR3 has 17 amino acids. Germline trimming cut 0 bases from V and 3 bases from J; bases unmatched to any gene: 8. CDR1 MNHEY and CDR2 SVGEGT come from the germline V gene. CDR3 protein: CASSYSSGRGNLYEQYF. The DNA of the CDR3 is TGTGCCAGCAGTTACTCCAGCGGGAGGGGGAATCTCTACGAGCAGTACTTC.

The chain combines TRBV30 with TRBJ1-2; D is undetermined. Trimming removed 3 bases from V and 1 base from J, with 12 bases in between. Germline CDR1 GTSNPN, CDR2 SVGIG (reference sequence). The CDR3 sequence is 14 residues long. The CDR3 reads CAWRSRFLNYGYTF. In DNA, the CDR3 is TGTGCCTGGAGGTCCAGGTTTCTTAACTATGGCTACACCTTC.

The CDR3 DNA follows: TGTGCCTGGAGCGTTGGCGGGGAGCAGTACTTC. This codes for CAWSVGGEQYF. The chain has TRBV30 and TRBJ2-7; a possible D gene is TRBD2 (5 bases). Germline CDR1 GTSNPN, CDR2 SVGIG (reference sequence). The CDR3 is made up of 11 amino acids. Trimming left V 3 bases short and J 7 bases short, with 10 bases between.

The V gene is TRBV3-1 (or the pseudogene TRBV3-2), the J gene TRBJ2-7; 8 bases align to TRBD1. After removal of 7 bases from V and 3 bases from J, the junction contained 5 bases not matched to a gene. CDR3 length: 13 amino acids. The germline V gene encodes CDR1 LGHDT and CDR2 YNNKEL (reference sequence). The chain's CDR3 is CASTGQGSYEQYF. Here the CDR3 DNA reads TGTGCCAGCACCGGACAGGGAAGCTACGAGCAGTACTTC.

The chain recombines TRBV11-3 with TRBJ2-7, with TRBD2 as a possible D gene (6 bases). The germline CDR1 and CDR2 sequences are SGHNT and YENEEA. The length of the CDR3 is 13 residues. V shed 5 bases and J shed 3 bases, with 11 bases lying between them. The DNA for the CDR3 is TGTGCCAGCAGCCGTACGGAGGGCTACGAGCAGTACTTC. It encodes CASSRTEGYEQYF.

The J gene is TRBJ2-5, the V gene TRBV27; no definite D call. Trimming removed 2 bases at V and 6 bases at J, with 10 bases between. The CDR3 extends over 13 amino acids. Germline V gene sequence: CDR1 MNHEY, CDR2 SMNVEV (reference sequence). The CDR3 DNA sequence: TGTGCCAGCAGTTTAGGGCCTTCGCAGACCCAGTACTTC. It is translated as CASSLGPSQTQYF.

The J gene is TRBJ2-5, the V gene TRBV27; D remains unclear. Germline CDR1 MNHEY, CDR2 SMNVEV (reference sequence). The CDR3 has 13 amino acids. Trimming pared 2 bases from V and 8 bases from J, leaving 12 bases between. CDR3 region: CASSLSPFETQYF. CDR3 nucleotides: TGTGCCAGCAGTTTAAGCCCTTTTGAAACCCAGTACTTC.

This clone was seen a few times. The genes are TRBV21-1 and TRBJ2-1; TRBD2 reflects the table's D call only, with no check against the DNA. TRBV21-1 represents a pseudogene. The CDR3 loop spans 17 amino acids. CDR3 residues: CASSKVHSGSAYNEQFF. CDR3 in DNA: TGTGCCAGCAGCAAAGTCCATAGCGGGTCAGCGTACAATGAGCAGTTCTTC.

The chain links TRBV19 to TRBJ2-1; the D is unclear. V was shortened by 7 bases and J by 7 bases, with 20 bases between the two germline ends. Germline V gene lookup returns CDR1 LNHDA and CDR2 SQIVND (reference sequence). The CDR3 extends over 15 amino acids. DNA for the CDR3: TGTGCCAGTATCAAGAATCCCGCGCGGCTTAATGAGCAGTTCTTC. Protein product: CASIKNPARLNEQFF. Full variable domain (outside the CDR3, taken from reference TRBV19 and TRBJ2-1): DGGITQSPKYLFRKEGQNVTLSCEQNLNHDAMYWYRQDPGQGLRLIYYSQIVNDFQKGDIAEGYSVSREKKESFPLTVTSAQKNPTAFYLCASIKNPARLNEQFFGPGTRLTVL.

This clone has only a few counts. V is TRBV12-3 or TRBV12-4 and J is TRBJ1-2; D uncertain. V lost 6 bases and J 6 bases, leaving 14 bases between the germline ends. The CDR3 is made up of 13 amino acids. CDR3 region: CASSPIGGNGYTF. The CDR3 DNA reads TGTGCCAGCAGCCCAATCGGAGGGAATGGCTACACCTTC.

J is TRBJ2-2 and V is TRBV12-3 or TRBV12-4, with no clear D. V lost 6 bases, J lost 5 bases, and 7 bases lay in between. There are 12 residues in the CDR3. CDR3 DNA sequence: TGTGCCAGCAGCTACGTGACCGGGGAGCTGTTTTTT. This encodes CASSYVTGELFF.

The chain couples TRBV7-9 to TRBJ2-7; D perhaps matches TRBD2 (6 bases). Germline V CDR1 and CDR2: SEHNR, FQNEAQ (reference sequence). The germline V and J ends were trimmed by 5 bases and 9 bases, with 11 bases remaining between them. The CDR3 is 11 residues long. The CDR3 bases are TGTGCCAGCAGCGGGACTGTCGGGCAGTACTTC. Protein sequence: CASSGTVGQYF.

The chain is built from TRBV7-8 and TRBJ1-1, with D maybe TRBD1 (5 bases). Trimming removed 1 base from V and 1 base from J, with 7 bases in between. Germline V CDR1 and CDR2: SGHVS, FQNEAQ. This CDR3 contains 14 residues. The CDR3 here is CASSLEGANTEAFF. CDR3 nucleotides: TGTGCCAGCAGCTTAGAAGGGGCGAACACTGAAGCTTTCTTT.

The chain joins TRBV6-5 to TRBJ2-7; 9 positions match TRBD1. Trimming took 6 bases from V and 6 from J; bases not matched to a gene: 9. This CDR3 spans 14 amino acids. Per germline, CDR1 MNHEY and CDR2 SVGAGI. CDR3 sequence reads: CASRLTGGQAEQYF. The DNA of the CDR3 is TGTGCCAGCAGATTGACAGGGGGGCAGGCCGAGCAGTACTTC.

V is TRBV29-1 and J is TRBJ2-2; possibly TRBD1 for D (6 bases). The CDR3 is made up of 14 amino acids. The germline V gene has CDR1 SQVTM and CDR2 ANQGSEA. V was trimmed by 6 bases and J by 7 bases, leaving 18 bases between them. The chain's CDR3 is CSVTGQIPGGELFF. CDR3 DNA: TGCAGCGTCACCGGACAGATTCCAGGCGGGGAGCTGTTTTTT.

This sequence joins TRBV18 and TRBJ1-3; tentative D call: TRBD1 (5 bases). V was trimmed by 2 bases and J by 10 bases, leaving 15 bases between them. The CDR3 is made up of 14 amino acids. Per germline, CDR1 KGHSH and CDR2 LQKENI. In DNA form, the CDR3 reads TGTGCCAGCTCACCAGGTTTGGAGGGGAAGACCATATATTTT. Its translation is CASSPGLEGKTIYF.

The chain links TRBV19 to TRBJ1-2; 7 nucleotides line up with TRBD1. CDR1 and CDR2 (germline): LNHDA, SQIVND (reference sequence). Germline trimming cut 7 bases from V and 5 bases from J; bases unmatched to any gene: 7. This CDR3 contains 13 residues. The CDR3 loop reads CASNSDRTYGYTF. The CDR3 DNA reads as TGTGCCAGTAATTCGGACAGGACTTATGGCTACACCTTC.

This chain uses TRBV7-8 with TRBJ1-1; 9 bases map to TRBD1. The CDR3 has 15 residues. Germline V gene data show CDR1 as SGHVS and CDR2 as FQNEAQ. Trimming cost V 6 bases and J 3 bases; bases outside gene matches: 8. CDR3 sequence: CASSFMGQGYTEAFF. The DNA for the CDR3 is TGTGCCAGCAGTTTCATGGGACAGGGCTACACTGAAGCTTTCTTT.

The chain is built from TRBV10-3 and TRBJ2-7; 9 bases are shared with TRBD2. V was pared by 3 bases and J by 3 bases, with 6 bases of the junction left unmatched. The CDR3 spans 15 residues. CDR1 and CDR2 (germline): ENHRY, SYGVKD. The CDR3 bases are TGTGCCATCAGTGACCCAGCGGGAGGACACTACGAGCAGTACTTC. Its protein is CAISDPAGGHYEQYF.

The chain has TRBV2 and TRBJ2-1; D might be TRBD2 (5 bases). The CDR3 length is 15 residues. Trimming took 5 bases from V and 3 from J, leaving 14 bases between them. The germline V gene encodes CDR1 SNHLY and CDR2 FYNNEI. CDR3 sequence (DNA): TGTGCCAGCAGTCCGGACTCTGGGAGCTACAATGAGCAGTTCTTC. Amino acid sequence: CASSPDSGSYNEQFF.

The genes are TRBV10-3 and TRBJ2-3; D perhaps matches TRBD1 (7 bases). This CDR3 has 13 residues. Trimming left V 8 bases short and J 3 bases short, with 12 bases between. Germline V gene sequence: CDR1 ENHRY, CDR2 SYGVKD. The CDR3 here is CAIQGGNTDTQYF. CDR3 coding DNA: TGTGCCATCCAGGGGGGCAATACAGATACGCAGTATTTT.

This chain links TRBV6-5 with TRBJ1-4; D may be TRBD1 (6 bases). The CDR3 has 14 amino acids. V was clipped by 4 bases and J by 5 bases, with 11 bases between them. The V gene's germline CDR1 is MNHEY and CDR2 SVGAGI. The CDR3 reads CASSWATGNEKLFF. The CDR3 region has the DNA TGTGCCAGCAGTTGGGCTACAGGGAATGAAAAACTGTTTTTT.

The chain couples TRBV4-1 to TRBJ2-7, with TRBD1 matching over 8 bases. This CDR3 has 18 residues. Germline lookup yields CDR1 MGHRA and CDR2 YSYEKL. Trimming removed 4 bases from V and 3 bases from J; junction bases left unmatched: 17. Here the CDR3 DNA reads TGCGCCAGCAGCCTAGCGAGGGTCGGGACAGGTCCGGGCTACGAGCAGTACTTC. Its protein product is CASSLARVGTGPGYEQYF.

The chain has TRBV19 and TRBJ1-2; a possible D gene is TRBD1 (6 bases). Germline V lookup: CDR1 LNHDA, CDR2 SQIVND (reference sequence). This CDR3 has 15 residues. V was shortened by 4 bases and J by 4 bases, with 16 bases between the two germline ends. CDR3 in amino acids: CASSNNRVWSYGYTF. The CDR3 DNA sequence: TGTGCCAGTAGTAATAACAGGGTATGGAGCTATGGCTACACCTTC.

The gene calls are TRBV23-1 and TRBJ1-1, with a weak D call TRBD1 (6 bases). TRBV23-1 is filed as an ORF, its function uncertain. CDR3 length: 15 amino acids. Trimming took off 6 bases at V and 1 base at J, with 15 bases between the two ends. CDR3 sequence (DNA): TGCGCCAGCAGCCCAATTTGGACAGCGAACACTGAAGCTTTCTTT. It codes for CASSPIWTANTEAFF.